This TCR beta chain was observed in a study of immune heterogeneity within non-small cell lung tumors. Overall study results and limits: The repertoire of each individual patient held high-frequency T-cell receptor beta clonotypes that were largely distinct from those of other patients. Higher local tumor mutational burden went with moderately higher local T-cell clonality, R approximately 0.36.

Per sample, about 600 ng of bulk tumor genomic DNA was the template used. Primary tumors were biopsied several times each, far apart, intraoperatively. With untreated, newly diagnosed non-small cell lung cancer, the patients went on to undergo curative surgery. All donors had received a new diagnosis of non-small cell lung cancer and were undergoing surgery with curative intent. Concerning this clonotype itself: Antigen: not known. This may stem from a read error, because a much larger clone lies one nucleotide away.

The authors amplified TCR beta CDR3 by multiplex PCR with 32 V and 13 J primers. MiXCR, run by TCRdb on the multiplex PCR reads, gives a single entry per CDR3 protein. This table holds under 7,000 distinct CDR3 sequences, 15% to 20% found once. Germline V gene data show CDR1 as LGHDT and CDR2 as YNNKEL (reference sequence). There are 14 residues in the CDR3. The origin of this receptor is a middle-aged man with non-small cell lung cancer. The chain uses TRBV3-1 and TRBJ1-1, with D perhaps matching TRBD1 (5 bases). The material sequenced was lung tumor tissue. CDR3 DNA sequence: TGTGCCAGCATCCAAGGGGCAGGGAACACTGAAGCTTTCTTT. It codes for CASIQGAGNTEAFF. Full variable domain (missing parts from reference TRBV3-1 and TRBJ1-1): DTAVSQTPKYLVTQMGNDKSIKCEQNLGHDTMYWYKQDSKKFLKIMFSYNNKELIINETVPNRFSPKSPDKAHLNLHINSLELGDSAVYFCASIQGAGNTEAFFGQGTRLTVV.